These 16 T cell receptor beta chains were all obtained from the same sample, sequenced in a study of cytomegalovirus exposure and HLA in healthy donors. PCR primers comprised 60 Vbeta and 13 Jbeta primers. Measured with immunoSEQ multiplex PCR; TCRdb has only the in-frame clones, and not every one. This table has about 140,000 clones, roughly 79% appearing once. Sequenced material: PBMCs. These receptors originate from a man aged 30-40 years in good health and CMV-seropositive.

V gene TRBV18 combines with J gene TRBJ2-2; a possible D gene is TRBD1 (5 bases). The length of the CDR3 is 16 residues. The germline V gene has CDR1 KGHSH and CDR2 LQKENI. The germline V and J ends were trimmed by 1 base and 5 bases, with 14 bases remaining between them. The CDR3 DNA reads as TGTGCCAGCTCACCACTTTCAGGGTTCGGTACCGGGGAGCTGTTTTTT. The encoded protein is CASSPLSGFGTGELFF.

The chain links TRBV5-4 to TRBJ2-1, with a weak D call TRBD2 (5 bases). The CDR3 runs to 15 residues. Trimming took 3 bases from V and 5 from J, leaving 15 bases between them. CDR1 and CDR2 (germline): SGHNT, YYREEE (reference sequence). CDR3 nucleotide sequence: TGTGCCAGCAGCTCCCGAGGAGGTTTAAACAATGAGCAGTTCTTC. It specifies CASSSRGGLNNEQFF.

V gene TRBV18 combines with J gene TRBJ2-7; the match to TRBD1 covers 9 bases. CDR1 and CDR2 from the germline V gene are KGHSH and LQKENI. The CDR3 extends over 15 amino acids. Trimming took 6 bases from V and 2 from J; bases not matched to a gene: 8. In DNA form, the CDR3 reads TGTGCCAGCTCCGGAGACAGGGGGGCCCCCTACGAGCAGTACTTC. Amino acid sequence: CASSGDRGAPYEQYF.

The chain combines TRBV25-1 with TRBJ1-4; D unresolved. This CDR3 has 13 residues. Trimming cost V 6 bases and J 8 bases, with 13 bases left between them. Per germline, CDR1 MGHDK and CDR2 SYGVNS. The CDR3 DNA reads as TGTGCCAGCAGGGGAGGGCGTGGGGAAAAACTGTTTTTT. Translated: CASRGGRGEKLFF.

The chain employs TRBV28 and TRBJ1-5; D gene ambiguous. The CDR3 is 15 amino acids. With 5 bases removed from V and 2 bases from J, the gap between germline ends came to 13 bases. Germline V lookup: CDR1 MDHEN, CDR2 SYDVKM. The CDR3: CASSPTDGGNQPQHF. CDR3 DNA sequence: TGTGCCAGCAGTCCCACTGACGGGGGCAATCAGCCCCAGCATTTT.

V and J are TRBV28 and TRBJ1-2; 8 bases fit TRBD1. V shed 4 bases and J 4 bases; nucleotides not matched to a gene: 8. Germline V gene lookup returns CDR1 MDHEN and CDR2 SYDVKM. CDR3 length equals 15 residues. Written as DNA, the CDR3 is TGTGCCAGCAGTTCGCCCGGGACAGGTCGCTATGGCTACACCTTC. This translates into CASSSPGTGRYGYTF.

A few counts support this clone. CDR3 DNA: TGTGCCAGCAGCCAAGGCGGGACAGGTCGGAGGGAGCAGTACTTC. The encoded protein is CASSQGGTGRREQYF. This rearrangement joins TRBV14 to TRBJ2-7, with 8 bases matching TRBD1. The germline V gene encodes CDR1 SGHDN and CDR2 FVKESK. V shed 1 base, J shed 7 bases, and the junction held 9 bases outside the gene matches. This CDR3 has 15 residues.

This chain links TRBV6-1 with TRBJ2-5, with 7 bases fitting TRBD1. The germline V gene has CDR1 MNHNS and CDR2 SASEGT. CDR3 length equals 13 residues. J lost 4 bases, V lost 6 bases, and 5 bases had no gene match. CDR3 nucleotide sequence: TGTGCCAGCAGGGGGACAGCTTCAGAGACCCAGTACTTC. This translates into CASRGTASETQYF.

The rearrangement links TRBV6-5 to TRBJ2-7; 9 positions agree with TRBD2. Germline loops: CDR1 MNHEY, CDR2 SVGAGI. Trimming took 3 bases from V and 0 from J; bases not matched to a gene: 0. The CDR3 length is 14 residues. The chain's CDR3 is CASSYSGSSYEQYF. The CDR3 coding sequence is TGTGCCAGCAGTTATAGCGGGAGCTCCTACGAGCAGTACTTC.

This rearrangement joins TRBV5-1 to TRBJ2-2; 10 bases are shared with TRBD1. Germline assignment: CDR1 SGHRS and CDR2 YFSETQ. This CDR3 region has 15 residues. V trimming: 0 bases; J trimming: 8 bases; junction bases outside the gene matches: 4. CDR3 in DNA: TGCGCCAGCAGCTTGGATGACAGGGGGCATGGGGAGCTGTTTTTT. Encoded protein: CASSLDDRGHGELFF. Full variable domain (rest looked up from reference TRBV5-1 and TRBJ2-2): KAGVTQTPRYLIKTRGQQVTLSCSPISGHRSVSWYQQTPGQGLQFLFEYFSETQRNKGNFPGRFSGRQFSNSRSEMNVSTLELGDSALYLCASSLDDRGHGELFFGEGSRLTVL.

The chain uses TRBV7-3 and TRBJ2-5; D is undetermined. Germline V lookup: CDR1 SGHTA, CDR2 FQGTGA. Trimming stripped 3 bases from V and 1 base from J, with 15 bases between. The length of the CDR3 is 16 residues. Here the CDR3 DNA reads TGTGCCAGCAGCTTCTTGAGGTGCGTACCCCAAGAGACCCAGTACTTC. Translating gives CASSFLRCVPQETQYF.

This clone was detected only a few times. The CDR3 DNA is TGTGCCAGTAGTTCGGGGGGGGTTGGCACTAATGAAAAACTGTTTTTT. Its translation: CASSSGGVGTNEKLFF. The rearrangement links TRBV19 to TRBJ1-4; a weak D match, TRBD1 (5 bases). The V end was cut by 5 bases, the J end by 2 bases, with 15 bases between. Germline CDR1 and CDR2: LNHDA and SQIVND (reference sequence). The CDR3 runs to 16 residues.

V gene TRBV21-1 combines with J gene TRBJ2-1; no DNA check was done on the table's D call, TRBD1. TRBV21-1 is annotated as a pseudogene. The CDR3 extends over 15 amino acids. The CDR3 loop reads CASSKAVQGQGSWFF. CDR3 in DNA: TGTGCCAGCAGCAAAGCTGTACAGGGACAGGGCTCTTGGTTCTTC.

The chain is built from TRBV2 and TRBJ2-3; D might be TRBD2 (6 bases). Trimming cost V 7 bases and J 2 bases, with 13 bases left between them. CDR1 is SNHLY and CDR2 is FYNNEI in the germline V gene. The CDR3 has 14 amino acids. CDR3 region: CASKGSGFTDTQYF. The CDR3 DNA reads as TGTGCCAGCAAAGGTAGCGGCTTCACAGATACGCAGTATTTT. The variable domain in full, completed from reference TRBV2 and TRBJ2-3, reads EPEVTQTPSHQVTQMGQEVILRCVPISNHLYFYWYRQILGQKVEFLVSFYNNEISEKSEIFDDQFSVERPDGSNFTLKIRSTKLEDSAMYFCASKGSGFTDTQYFGPGTRLTVL.

The genes are TRBV30 and TRBJ1-6, with D possibly being TRBD1 (5 bases). V was trimmed by 0 bases and J by 9 bases, leaving 12 bases between them. Germline CDR1 and CDR2: GTSNPN and SVGIG (reference sequence). The CDR3 is 14 residues long. This CDR3 is CAWSVGQGGSPLHF. The DNA for the CDR3 is TGTGCCTGGAGTGTAGGCCAGGGTGGTTCACCCCTCCACTTT.

This clone was found a few times. The V and J genes are TRBV10-2 and TRBJ1-1; possible D gene TRBD1, 5 bases. Per the germline V gene, CDR1 is WSHSY and CDR2 is SAAADI. This CDR3 has 13 residues. Trimming removed 11 bases from V and 0 bases from J, with 13 bases in between. This CDR3 reads CAAADSMNTEAFF. The CDR3 DNA follows: TGCGCCGCGGCAGACAGCATGAACACTGAAGCTTTCTTT.